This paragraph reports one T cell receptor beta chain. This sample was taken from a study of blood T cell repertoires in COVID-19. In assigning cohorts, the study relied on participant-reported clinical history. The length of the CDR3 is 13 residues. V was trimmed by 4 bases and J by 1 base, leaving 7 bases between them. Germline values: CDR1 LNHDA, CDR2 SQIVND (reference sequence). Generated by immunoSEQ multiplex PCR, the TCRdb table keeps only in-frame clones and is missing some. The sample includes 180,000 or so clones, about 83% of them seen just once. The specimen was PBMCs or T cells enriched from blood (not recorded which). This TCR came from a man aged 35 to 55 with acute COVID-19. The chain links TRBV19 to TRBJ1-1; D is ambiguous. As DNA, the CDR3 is TGTGCCAGTAGTAAACAGCAGAACACTGAAGCTTTCTTT. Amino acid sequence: CASSKQQNTEAFF.